This TCR beta chain was identified in a study of T cell responses to AZD1222 COVID-19 vaccine. Whole-study findings and limits: Unmutated regions of variants are reportedly targeted by nearly half of spike-specific TCRs. The donor cohort was predominantly white British with a female majority, and clonal diversity may have been underestimated.

Pooling of second doses given at about 4 or about 12 weeks was done. As concerns this clone: Its antigen remains unknown.

Clones were read by immunoSEQ multiplex PCR, and TCRdb kept only the in-frame ones, dropping some. Here the sample spans 110,000 or so clones, about 89% being singletons. The CDR3 length is 15 residues. Trimming took 1 base from V and 5 from J, leaving 12 bases between them. CDR1 is LGHDT, CDR2 YNNKEL, per germline (reference sequence). The sample in question was peripheral blood, obtained 28 days after the second AZD1222 dose. The sequence was collected from an adult who received the AZD1222 COVID-19 vaccine. The chain is built from TRBV3-1 (or the pseudogene TRBV3-2) and TRBJ2-1; D perhaps matches TRBD1 (5 bases). CDR3 nucleotide sequence: TGTGCCAGCAGCCAAGTTTGGGGCCCGAACAATGAGCAGTTCTTC. Protein: CASSQVWGPNNEQFF.